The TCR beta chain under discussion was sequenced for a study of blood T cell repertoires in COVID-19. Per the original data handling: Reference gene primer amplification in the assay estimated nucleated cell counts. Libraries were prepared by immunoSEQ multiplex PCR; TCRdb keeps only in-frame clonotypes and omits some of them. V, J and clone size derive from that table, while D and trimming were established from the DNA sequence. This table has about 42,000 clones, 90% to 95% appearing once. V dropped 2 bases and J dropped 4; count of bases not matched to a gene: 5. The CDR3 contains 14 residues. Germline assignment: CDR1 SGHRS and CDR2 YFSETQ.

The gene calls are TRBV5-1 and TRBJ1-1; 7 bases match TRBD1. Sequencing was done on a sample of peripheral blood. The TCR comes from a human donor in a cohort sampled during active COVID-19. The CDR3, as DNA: TGCGCCAGCAGCTTCTACAGGGGTCCCACTGAAGCTTTCTTT. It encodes CASSFYRGPTEAFF.